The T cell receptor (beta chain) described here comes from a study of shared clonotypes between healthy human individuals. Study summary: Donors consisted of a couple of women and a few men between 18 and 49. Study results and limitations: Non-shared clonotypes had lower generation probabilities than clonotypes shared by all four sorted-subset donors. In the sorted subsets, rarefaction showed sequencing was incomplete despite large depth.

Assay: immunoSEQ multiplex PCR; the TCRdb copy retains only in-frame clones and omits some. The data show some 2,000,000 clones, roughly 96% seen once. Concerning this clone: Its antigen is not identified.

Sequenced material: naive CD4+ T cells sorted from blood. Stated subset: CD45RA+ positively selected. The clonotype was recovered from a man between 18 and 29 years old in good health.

The CDR3 here is CAWSSGYEQYF. CDR3 bases: TGTGCCTGGAGCAGTGGCTACGAGCAGTACTTC. The rearrangement uses TRBV30 and TRBJ2-5; no firm D call. The assigned J gene may be wrong: the sequence end matches TRBJ2-7 better. The CDR3 contains 11 residues. Per germline, CDR1 GTSNPN and CDR2 SVGIG (reference sequence).